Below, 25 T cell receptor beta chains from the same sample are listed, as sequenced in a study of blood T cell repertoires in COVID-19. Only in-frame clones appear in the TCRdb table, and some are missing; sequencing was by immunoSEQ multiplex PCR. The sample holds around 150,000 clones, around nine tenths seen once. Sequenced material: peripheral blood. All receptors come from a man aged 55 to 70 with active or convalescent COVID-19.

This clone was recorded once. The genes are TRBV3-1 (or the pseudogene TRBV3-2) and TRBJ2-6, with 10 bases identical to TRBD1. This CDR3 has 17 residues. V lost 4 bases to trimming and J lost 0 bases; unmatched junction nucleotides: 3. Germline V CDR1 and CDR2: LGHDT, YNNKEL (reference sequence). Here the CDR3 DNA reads TGTGCCAGCAGCCCATGGGACAGGGGCTCTGGGGCCAACGTCCTGACTTTC. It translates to CASSPWDRGSGANVLTF.

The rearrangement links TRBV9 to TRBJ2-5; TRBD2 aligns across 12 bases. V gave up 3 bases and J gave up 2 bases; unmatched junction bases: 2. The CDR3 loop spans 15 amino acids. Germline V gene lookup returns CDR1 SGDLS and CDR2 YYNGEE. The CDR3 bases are TGTGCCAGCAGCGGACTAGCGGGGGTTCAAGAGACCCAGTACTTC. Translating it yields CASSGLAGVQETQYF.

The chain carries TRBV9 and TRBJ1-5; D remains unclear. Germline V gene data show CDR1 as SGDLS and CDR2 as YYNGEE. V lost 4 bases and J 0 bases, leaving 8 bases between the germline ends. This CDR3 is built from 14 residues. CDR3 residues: CASSTSDSNQPQHF. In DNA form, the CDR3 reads TGTGCCAGCAGCACCAGCGATAGCAATCAGCCCCAGCATTTT. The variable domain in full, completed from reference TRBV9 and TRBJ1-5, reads DSGVTQTPKHLITATGQRVTLRCSPRSGDLSVYWYQQSLDQGLQFLIQYYNGEERAKGNILERFSAQQFPDLHSELNLSSLELGDSALYFCASSTSDSNQPQHFGDGTRLSIL.

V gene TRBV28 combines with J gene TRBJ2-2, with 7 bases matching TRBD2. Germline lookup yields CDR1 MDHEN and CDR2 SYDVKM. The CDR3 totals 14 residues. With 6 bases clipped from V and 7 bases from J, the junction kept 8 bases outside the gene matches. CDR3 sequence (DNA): TGTGCCAGCAGCCGACTAGCCTTCGGCGGGGAGCTGTTTTTT. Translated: CASSRLAFGGELFF.

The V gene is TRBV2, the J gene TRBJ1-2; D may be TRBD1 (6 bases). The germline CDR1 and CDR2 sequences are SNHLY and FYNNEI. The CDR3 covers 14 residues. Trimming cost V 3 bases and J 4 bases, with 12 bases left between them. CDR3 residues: CASSEAGASYGYTF. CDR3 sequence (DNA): TGTGCCAGCAGTGAGGCAGGGGCTTCCTATGGCTACACCTTC.

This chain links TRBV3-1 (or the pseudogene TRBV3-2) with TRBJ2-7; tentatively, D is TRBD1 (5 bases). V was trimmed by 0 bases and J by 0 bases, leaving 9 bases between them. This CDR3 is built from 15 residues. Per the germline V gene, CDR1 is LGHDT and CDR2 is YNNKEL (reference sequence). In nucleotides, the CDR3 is TGTGCCAGCAGCCAAGATCCCGGACACTCCTACGAGCAGTACTTC. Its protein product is CASSQDPGHSYEQYF.

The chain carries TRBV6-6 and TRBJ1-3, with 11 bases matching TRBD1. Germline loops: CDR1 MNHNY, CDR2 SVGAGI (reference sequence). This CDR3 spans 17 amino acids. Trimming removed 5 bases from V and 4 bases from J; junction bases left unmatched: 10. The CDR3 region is CASSRTGTGGFGNTIYF. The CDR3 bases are TGTGCCAGCAGTCGAACCGGGACAGGGGGATTCGGAAACACCATATATTTT.

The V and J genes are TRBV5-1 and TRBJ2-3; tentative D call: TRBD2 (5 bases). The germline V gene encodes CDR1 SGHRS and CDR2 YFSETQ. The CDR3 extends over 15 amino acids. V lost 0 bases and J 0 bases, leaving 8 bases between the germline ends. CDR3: CASSLVRGSTDTQYF. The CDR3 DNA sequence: TGCGCCAGCAGCTTGGTTAGAGGGAGCACAGATACGCAGTATTTT.

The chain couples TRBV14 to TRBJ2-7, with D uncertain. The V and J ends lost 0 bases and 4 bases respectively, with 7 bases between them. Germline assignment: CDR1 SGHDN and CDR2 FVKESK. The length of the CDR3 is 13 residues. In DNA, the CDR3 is TGTGCCAGCAGCCAAGATCGGAGTTACGAGCAGTACTTC. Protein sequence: CASSQDRSYEQYF.

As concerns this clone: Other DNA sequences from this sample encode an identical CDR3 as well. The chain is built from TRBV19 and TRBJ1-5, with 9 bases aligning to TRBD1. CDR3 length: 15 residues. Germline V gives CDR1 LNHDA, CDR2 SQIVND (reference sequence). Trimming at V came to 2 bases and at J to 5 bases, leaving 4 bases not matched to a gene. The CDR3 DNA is TGTGCCAGTAGTATACCCACAGGGGGCTATCAGCCCCAGCATTTT. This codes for CASSIPTGGYQPQHF. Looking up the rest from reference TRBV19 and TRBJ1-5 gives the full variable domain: DGGITQSPKYLFRKEGQNVTLSCEQNLNHDAMYWYRQDPGQGLRLIYYSQIVNDFQKGDIAEGYSVSREKKESFPLTVTSAQKNPTAFYLCASSIPTGGYQPQHFGDGTRLSIL.

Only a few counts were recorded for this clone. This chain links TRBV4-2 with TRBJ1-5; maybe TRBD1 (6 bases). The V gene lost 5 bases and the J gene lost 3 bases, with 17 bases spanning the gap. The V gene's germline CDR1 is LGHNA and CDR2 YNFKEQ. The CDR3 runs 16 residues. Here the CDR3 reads CASSSGRTEHNQPQHF. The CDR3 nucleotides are TGTGCCAGCAGCTCAGGCCGGACAGAACACAATCAGCCCCAGCATTTT.

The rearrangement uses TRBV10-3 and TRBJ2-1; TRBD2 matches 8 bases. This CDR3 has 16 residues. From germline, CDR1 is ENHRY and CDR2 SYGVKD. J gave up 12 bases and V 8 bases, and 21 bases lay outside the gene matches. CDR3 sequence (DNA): TGTGCCATCGATGTTTCACGGGGGGGCCATGACCGGCGGCAGTTCTTC. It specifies CAIDVSRGGHDRRQFF.

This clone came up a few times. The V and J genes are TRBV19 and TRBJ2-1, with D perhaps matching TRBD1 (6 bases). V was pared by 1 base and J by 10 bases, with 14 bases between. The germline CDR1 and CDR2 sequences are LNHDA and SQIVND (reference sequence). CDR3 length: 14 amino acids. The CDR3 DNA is TGTGCCAGTAGTATAGGGGAAGGCAGGGGCGAGCAGTTCTTC. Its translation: CASSIGEGRGEQFF.

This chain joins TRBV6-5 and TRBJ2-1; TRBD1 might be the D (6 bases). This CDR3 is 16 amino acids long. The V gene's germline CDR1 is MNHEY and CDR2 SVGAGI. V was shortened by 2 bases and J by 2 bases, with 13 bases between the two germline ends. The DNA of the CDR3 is TGTGCCAGCAGTTACCGAACAGGGTATGCCTACAATGAGCAGTTCTTC. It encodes CASSYRTGYAYNEQFF.

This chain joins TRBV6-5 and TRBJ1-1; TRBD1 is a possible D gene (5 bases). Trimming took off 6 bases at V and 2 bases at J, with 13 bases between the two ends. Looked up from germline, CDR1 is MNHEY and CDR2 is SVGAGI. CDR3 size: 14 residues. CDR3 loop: CASSSEGPNTEAFF. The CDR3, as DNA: TGTGCCAGCAGCTCGGAGGGGCCCAACACTGAAGCTTTCTTT.

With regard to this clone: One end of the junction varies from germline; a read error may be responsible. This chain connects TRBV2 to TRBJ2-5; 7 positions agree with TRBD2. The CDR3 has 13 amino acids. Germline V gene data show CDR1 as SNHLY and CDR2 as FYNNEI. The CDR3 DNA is TGTGCCAGCAGGGCGGGAGACCAAGGGACCCAGTACTTC. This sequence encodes CASRAGDQGTQYF. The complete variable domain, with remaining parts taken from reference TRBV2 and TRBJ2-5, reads EPEVTQTPSHQVTQMGQEVILRCVPISNHLYFYWYRQILGQKVEFLVSFYNNEISEKSEIFDDQFSVERPDGSNFTLKIRSTKLEDSAMYFCASRAGDQGTQYFGPGTRLLVL.

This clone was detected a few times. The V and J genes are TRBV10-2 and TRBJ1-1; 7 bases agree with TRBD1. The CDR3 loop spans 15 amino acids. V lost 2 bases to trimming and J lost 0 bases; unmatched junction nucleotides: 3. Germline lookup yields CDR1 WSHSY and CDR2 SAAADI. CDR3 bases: TGCGCCAGCAGTGAGAAGGGGGCCATGAACACTGAAGCTTTCTTT. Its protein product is CASSEKGAMNTEAFF.

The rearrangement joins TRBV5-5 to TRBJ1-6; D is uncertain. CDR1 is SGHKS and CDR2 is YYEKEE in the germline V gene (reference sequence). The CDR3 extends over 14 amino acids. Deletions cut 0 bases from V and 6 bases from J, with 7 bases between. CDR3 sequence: CASSLGGFNSPLHF. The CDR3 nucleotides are TGTGCCAGCAGCTTGGGCGGGTTTAATTCACCCCTCCACTTT.

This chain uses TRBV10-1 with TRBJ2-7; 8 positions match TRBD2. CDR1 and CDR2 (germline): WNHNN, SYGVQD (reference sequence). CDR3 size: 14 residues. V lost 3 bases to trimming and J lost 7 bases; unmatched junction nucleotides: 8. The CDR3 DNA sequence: TGCGCCAGCAGTGAAGGAGCGGGAGCTCTAGAGCAGTACTTC. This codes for CASSEGAGALEQYF.

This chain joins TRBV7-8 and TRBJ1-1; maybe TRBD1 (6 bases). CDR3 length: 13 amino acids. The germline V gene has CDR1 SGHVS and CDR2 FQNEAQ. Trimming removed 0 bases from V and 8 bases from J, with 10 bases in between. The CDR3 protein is CASSLAQDREAFF. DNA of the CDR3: TGTGCCAGCAGCTTAGCGCAGGACAGAGAAGCTTTCTTT.

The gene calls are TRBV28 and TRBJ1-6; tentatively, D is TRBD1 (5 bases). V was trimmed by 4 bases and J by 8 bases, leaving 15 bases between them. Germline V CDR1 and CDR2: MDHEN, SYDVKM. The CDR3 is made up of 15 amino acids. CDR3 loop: CASSSPGRVDSPLHF. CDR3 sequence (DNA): TGTGCCAGCAGTTCCCCGGGCAGGGTGGATTCACCCCTCCACTTT.

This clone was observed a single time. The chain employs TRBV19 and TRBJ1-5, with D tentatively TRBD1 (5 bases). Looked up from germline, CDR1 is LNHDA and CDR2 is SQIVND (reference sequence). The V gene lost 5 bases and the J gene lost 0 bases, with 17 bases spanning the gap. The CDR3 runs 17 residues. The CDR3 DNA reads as TGTGCCAGTAGTCCGGAGGGTAGGGGTATTAGCAATCAGCCCCAGCATTTT. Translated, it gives CASSPEGRGISNQPQHF.

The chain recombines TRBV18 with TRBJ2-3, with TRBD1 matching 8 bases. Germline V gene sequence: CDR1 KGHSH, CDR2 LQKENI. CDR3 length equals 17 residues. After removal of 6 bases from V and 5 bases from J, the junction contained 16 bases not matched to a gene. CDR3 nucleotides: TGTGCCAGCTCTCCCCGACAGGGGAGTGGTCTTGGAGATACGCAGTATTTT. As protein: CASSPRQGSGLGDTQYF.

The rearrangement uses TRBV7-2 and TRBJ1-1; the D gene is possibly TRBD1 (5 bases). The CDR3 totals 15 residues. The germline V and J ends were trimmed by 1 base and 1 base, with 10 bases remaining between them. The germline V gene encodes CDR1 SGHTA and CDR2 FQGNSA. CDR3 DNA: TGTGCCAGCAGCTTAGGGGGGGGTAGGAACACTGAAGCTTTCTTT. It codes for CASSLGGGRNTEAFF.

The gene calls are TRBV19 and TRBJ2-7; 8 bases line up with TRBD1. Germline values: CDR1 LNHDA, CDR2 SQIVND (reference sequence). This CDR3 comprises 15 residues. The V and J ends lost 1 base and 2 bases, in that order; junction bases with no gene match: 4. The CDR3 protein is CASSIGGTGPYEQYF. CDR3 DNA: TGTGCCAGTAGTATAGGGGGGACAGGCCCCTACGAGCAGTACTTC.